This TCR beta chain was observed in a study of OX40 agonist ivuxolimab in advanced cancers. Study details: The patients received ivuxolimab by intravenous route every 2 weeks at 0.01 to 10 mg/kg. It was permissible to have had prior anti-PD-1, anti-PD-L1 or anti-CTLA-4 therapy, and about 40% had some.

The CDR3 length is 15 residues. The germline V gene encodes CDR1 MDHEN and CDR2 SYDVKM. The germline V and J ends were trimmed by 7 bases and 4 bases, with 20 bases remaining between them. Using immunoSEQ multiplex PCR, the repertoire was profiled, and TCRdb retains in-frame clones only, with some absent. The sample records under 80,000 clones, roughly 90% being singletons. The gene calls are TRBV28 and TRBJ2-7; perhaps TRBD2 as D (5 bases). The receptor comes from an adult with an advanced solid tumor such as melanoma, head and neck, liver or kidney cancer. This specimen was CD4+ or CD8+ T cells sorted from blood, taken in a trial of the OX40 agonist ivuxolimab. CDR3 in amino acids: CASTRKPGSPYEQYF. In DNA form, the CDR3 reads TGTGCCAGCACCAGAAAACCGGGAAGTCCTTACGAGCAGTACTTC. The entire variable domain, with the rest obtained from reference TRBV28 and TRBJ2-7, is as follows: DVKVTQSSRYLVKRTGEKVFLECVQDMDHENMFWYRQDPGLGLRLIYFSYDVKMKEKGDIPEGYSVSREKKERFSLILESASTNQTSMYLCASTRKPGSPYEQYFGPGTRLTVT.